This TCR beta chain was sequenced during a study of post-analysis software for immune sequencing data. Study-wide findings and caveats: Comparison of patients with controls showed about 5 TRBV segments more frequent in patients, TRBV5-6, TRBV5-1 and TRBV20-1 among them.

The authors incorporated unique molecular identifiers into the TCR beta cDNA libraries. TCRdb itself ran the PCR reads through MiXCR, one entry per CDR3 protein. The sample includes 820,000 or so distinct CDR3 sequences, about 57% of them seen just once. With respect to this clonotype: Its antigen is currently unknown.

The CDR3 loop spans 13 amino acids. Germline V gene lookup returns CDR1 SGHTA and CDR2 FQGNSA. The germline V and J ends were trimmed by 6 bases and 9 bases, with 16 bases remaining between them. The source of this sequence is a girl under 18 with multiple sclerosis. The sample was blood. The J gene is TRBJ2-3, the V gene TRBV7-2; D tentatively reads TRBD1 or TRBD2 (6 bases each). Written as DNA, the CDR3 is TGTGCCAGCAGTTCGAAGGGGGGCTACACGCAGTATTTT. This translates into CASSSKGGYTQYF.